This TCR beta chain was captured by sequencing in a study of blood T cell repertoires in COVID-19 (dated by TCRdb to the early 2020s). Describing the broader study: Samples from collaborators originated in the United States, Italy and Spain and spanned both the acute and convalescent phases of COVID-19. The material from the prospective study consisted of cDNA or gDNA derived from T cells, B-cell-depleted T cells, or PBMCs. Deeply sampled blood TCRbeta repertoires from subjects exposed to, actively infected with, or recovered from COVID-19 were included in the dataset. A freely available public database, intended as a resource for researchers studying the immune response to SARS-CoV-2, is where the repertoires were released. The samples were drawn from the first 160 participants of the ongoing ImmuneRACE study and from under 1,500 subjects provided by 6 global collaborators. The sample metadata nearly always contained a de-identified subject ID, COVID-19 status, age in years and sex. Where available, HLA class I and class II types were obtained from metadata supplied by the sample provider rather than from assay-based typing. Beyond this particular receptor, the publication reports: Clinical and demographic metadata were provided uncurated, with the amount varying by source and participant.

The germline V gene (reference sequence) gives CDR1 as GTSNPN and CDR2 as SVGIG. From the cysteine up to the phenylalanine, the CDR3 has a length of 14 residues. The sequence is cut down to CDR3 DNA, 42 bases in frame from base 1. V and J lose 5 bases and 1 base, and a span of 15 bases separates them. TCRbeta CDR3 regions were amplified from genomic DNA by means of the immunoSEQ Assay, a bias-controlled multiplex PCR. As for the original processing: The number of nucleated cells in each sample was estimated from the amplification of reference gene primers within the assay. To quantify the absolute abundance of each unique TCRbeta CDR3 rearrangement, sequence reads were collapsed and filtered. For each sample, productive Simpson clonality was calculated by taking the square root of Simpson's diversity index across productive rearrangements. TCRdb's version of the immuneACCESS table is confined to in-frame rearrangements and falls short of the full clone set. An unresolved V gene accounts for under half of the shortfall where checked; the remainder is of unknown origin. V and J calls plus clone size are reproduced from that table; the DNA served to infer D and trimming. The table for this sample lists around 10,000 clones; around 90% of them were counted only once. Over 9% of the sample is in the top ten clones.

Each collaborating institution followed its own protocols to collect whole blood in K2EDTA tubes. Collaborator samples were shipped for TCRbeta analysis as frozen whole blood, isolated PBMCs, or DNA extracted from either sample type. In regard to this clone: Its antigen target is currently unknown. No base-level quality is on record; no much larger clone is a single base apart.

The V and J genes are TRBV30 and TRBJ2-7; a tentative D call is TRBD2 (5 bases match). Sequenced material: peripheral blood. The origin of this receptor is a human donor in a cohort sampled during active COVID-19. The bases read TGTGCCTGGTCCGGGGAGACGGTATCCTACGAGCAGTACTTC. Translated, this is CAWSGETVSYEQYF.